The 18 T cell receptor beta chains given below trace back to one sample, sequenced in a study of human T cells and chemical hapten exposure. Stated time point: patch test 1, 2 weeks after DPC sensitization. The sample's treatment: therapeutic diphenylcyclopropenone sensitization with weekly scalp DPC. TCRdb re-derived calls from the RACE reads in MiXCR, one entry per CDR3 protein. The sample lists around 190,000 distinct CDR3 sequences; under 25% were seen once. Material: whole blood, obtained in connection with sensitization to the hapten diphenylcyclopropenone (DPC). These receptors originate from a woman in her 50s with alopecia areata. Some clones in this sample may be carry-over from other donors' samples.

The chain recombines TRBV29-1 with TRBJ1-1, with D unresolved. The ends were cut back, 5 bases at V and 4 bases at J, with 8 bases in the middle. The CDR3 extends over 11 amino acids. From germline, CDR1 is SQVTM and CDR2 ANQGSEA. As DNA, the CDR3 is TGCAGCGTTTCTTTTGGCACTGAAGCTTTCTTT. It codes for CSVSFGTEAFF. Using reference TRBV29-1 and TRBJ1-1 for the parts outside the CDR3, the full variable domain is SAVISQKPSRDICQRGTSLTIQCQVDSQVTMMFWYRQQPGQSLTLIATANQGSEATYESGFVIDKFPISRPNLTFSTLTVSNMSPEDSSIYLCSVSFGTEAFFGQGTRLTVV.

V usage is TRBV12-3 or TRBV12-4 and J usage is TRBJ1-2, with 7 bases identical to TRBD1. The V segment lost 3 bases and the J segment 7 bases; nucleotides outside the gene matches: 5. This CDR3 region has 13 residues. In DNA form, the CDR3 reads TGTGCCAGCAGTTTCGACAGGGTTAGTGGCTACACCTTC. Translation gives CASSFDRVSGYTF.

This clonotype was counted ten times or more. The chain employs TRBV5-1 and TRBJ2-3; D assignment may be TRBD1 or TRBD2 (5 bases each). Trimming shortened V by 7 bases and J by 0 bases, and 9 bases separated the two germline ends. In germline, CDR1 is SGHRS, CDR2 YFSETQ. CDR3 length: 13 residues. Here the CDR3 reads CASGTGSTDTQYF. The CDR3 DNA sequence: TGCGCCAGCGGGACGGGAAGCACAGATACGCAGTATTTT.

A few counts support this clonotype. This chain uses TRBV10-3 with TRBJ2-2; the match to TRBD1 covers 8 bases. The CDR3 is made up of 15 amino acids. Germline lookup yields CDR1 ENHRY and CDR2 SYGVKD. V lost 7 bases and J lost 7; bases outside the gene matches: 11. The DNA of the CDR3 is TGTGCCATCAAGGTCGCGACAGGGGTTGGCGGGGAGCTGTTTTTT. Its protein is CAIKVATGVGGELFF.

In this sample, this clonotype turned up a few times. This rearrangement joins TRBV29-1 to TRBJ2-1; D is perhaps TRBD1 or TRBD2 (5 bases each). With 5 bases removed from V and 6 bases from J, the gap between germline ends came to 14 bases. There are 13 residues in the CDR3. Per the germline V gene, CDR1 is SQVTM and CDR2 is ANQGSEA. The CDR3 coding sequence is TGCAGCGTTCGGGTGGTTGGGGGCAATGAGCAGTTCTTC. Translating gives CSVRVVGGNEQFF.

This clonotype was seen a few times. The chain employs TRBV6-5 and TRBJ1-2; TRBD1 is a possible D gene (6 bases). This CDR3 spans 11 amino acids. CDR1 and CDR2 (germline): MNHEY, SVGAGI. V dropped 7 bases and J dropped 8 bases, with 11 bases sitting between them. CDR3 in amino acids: CASTRGVGYTF. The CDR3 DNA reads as TGTGCCAGCACCAGGGGAGTCGGCTACACCTTC.

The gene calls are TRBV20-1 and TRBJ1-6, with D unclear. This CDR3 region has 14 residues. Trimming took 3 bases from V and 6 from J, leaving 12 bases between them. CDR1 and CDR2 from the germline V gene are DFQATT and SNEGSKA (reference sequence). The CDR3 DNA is TGCAGTGCTAGTCGGGTGGTCGGTAATTCACCCCTCCACTTT. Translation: CSASRVVGNSPLHF.

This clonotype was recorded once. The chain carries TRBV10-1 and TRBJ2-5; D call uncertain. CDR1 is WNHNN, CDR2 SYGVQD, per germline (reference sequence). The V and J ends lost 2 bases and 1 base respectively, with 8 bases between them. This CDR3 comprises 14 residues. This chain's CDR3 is CASSEGRIQETQYF. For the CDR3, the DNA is TGCGCCAGCAGTGAGGGCCGTATCCAAGAGACCCAGTACTTC.

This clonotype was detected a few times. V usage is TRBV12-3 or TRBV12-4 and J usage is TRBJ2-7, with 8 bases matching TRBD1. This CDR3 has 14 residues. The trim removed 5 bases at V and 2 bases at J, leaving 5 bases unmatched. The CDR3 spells CASSPGTGTYEQYF. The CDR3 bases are TGTGCCAGCAGTCCGGGGACAGGTACCTACGAGCAGTACTTC.

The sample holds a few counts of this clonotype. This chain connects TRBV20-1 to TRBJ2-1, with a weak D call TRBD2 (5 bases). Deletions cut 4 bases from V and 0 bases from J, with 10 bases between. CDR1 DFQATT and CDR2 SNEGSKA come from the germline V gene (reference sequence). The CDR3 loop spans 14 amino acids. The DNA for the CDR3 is TGCAGTGCTACCCGGGATGGCTCCTACAATGAGCAGTTCTTC. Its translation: CSATRDGSYNEQFF.

The CDR3 loop is CASRLGLSSSYNSPLHF. In DNA, the CDR3 is TGTGCCAGCAGACTGGGTCTTTCGAGCTCCTATAATTCACCCCTCCACTTT. The chain has TRBV6-5 and TRBJ1-6; D is unresolved. The germline V and J ends were trimmed by 6 bases and 0 bases, with 15 bases remaining between them. CDR1 is MNHEY, CDR2 SVGAGI, per germline. The CDR3 has 17 amino acids.

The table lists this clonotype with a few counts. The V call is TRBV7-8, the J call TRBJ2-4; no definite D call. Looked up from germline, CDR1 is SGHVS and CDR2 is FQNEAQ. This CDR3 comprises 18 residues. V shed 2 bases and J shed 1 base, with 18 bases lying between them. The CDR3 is CASSLKRAVSPAKNIQYF. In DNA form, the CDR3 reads TGTGCCAGCAGCTTAAAAAGGGCGGTGTCGCCCGCCAAAAACATTCAGTACTTC.

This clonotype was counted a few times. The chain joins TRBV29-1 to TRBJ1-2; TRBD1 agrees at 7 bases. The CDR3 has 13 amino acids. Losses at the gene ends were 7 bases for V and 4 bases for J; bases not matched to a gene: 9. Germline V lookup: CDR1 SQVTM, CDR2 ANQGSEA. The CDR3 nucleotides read TGCAGCGCCCGACAGGGCCTACCCTATGGCTACACCTTC. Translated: CSARQGLPYGYTF.

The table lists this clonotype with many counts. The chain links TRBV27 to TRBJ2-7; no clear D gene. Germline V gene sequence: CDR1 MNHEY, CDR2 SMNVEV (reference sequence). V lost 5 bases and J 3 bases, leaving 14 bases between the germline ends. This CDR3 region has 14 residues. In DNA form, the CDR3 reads TGTGCCAGCAGTCCCCCCGGGCACGGCTACGAGCAGTACTTC. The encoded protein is CASSPPGHGYEQYF.

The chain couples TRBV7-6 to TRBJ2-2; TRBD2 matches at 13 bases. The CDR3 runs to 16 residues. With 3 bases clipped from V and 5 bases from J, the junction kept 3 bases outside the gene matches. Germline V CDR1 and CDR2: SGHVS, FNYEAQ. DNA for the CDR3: TGTGCCAGCAGCTTCGGGACTAGCGGGACGACCGGGGAGCTGTTTTTT. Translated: CASSFGTSGTTGELFF.

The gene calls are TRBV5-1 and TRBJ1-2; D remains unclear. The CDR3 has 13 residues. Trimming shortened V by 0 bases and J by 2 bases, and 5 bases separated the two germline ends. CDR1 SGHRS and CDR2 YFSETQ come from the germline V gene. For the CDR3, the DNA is TGCGCCAGCAGCTTGGAACGGAACTATGGCTACACCTTC. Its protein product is CASSLERNYGYTF.

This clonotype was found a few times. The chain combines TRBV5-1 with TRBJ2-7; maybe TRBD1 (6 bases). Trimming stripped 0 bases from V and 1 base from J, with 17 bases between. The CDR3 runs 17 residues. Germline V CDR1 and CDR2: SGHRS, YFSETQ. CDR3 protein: CASSLVFRGARSYEQYF. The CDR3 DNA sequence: TGCGCCAGCAGCTTGGTTTTCAGGGGCGCTAGGTCCTACGAGCAGTACTTC.

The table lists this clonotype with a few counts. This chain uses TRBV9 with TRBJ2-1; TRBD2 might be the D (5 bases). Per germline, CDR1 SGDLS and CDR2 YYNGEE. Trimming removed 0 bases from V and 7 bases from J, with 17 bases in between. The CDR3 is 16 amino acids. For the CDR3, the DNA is TGTGCCAGCAGCGTAGGCCCCGGCTTCGGGGAGAATGAGCAGTTCTTC. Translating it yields CASSVGPGFGENEQFF.